This TCR beta chain is drawn from a study of PD-1 blockade in classical Hodgkin lymphoma. Measured with immunoSEQ multiplex PCR; TCRdb has only the in-frame clones, and not every one. The sample lists 50,000 to 75,000 clones, 88% occurring once. Overall study findings and caveats: Lower baseline TCR diversity was reported for newly diagnosed patients than for healthy donors.

Per germline, CDR1 SGHNT and CDR2 YENEEA. V lost 5 bases to trimming and J lost 1 base; unmatched junction nucleotides: 8. The length of the CDR3 is 18 residues. As concerns this clone: Its antigen is as yet unknown.

Exposure to brentuximab vedotin varied, and each patient had relapsed following autologous stem cell transplantation. The rearrangement uses TRBV11-3 and TRBJ2-3, with TRBD2 matching 14 bases. The sequence was obtained from a human donor with classical Hodgkin lymphoma. The sequencing used peripheral blood mononuclear cells (PBMCs), collected before the second cycle of nivolumab. DNA of the CDR3: TGTGCCAGCAGCCTGAAACCGGGACTAGCGGGGGGCACAGATACGCAGTATTTT. It codes for CASSLKPGLAGGTDTQYF. Filled out from reference TRBV11-3 and TRBJ2-3, the complete variable domain reads EAGVVQSPRYKIIEKKQPVAFWCNPISGHNTLYWYLQNLGQGPELLIRYENEEAVDDSQLPKDRFSAERLKGVDSTLKIQPAELGDSAVYLCASSLKPGLAGGTDTQYFGPGTRLTVL.